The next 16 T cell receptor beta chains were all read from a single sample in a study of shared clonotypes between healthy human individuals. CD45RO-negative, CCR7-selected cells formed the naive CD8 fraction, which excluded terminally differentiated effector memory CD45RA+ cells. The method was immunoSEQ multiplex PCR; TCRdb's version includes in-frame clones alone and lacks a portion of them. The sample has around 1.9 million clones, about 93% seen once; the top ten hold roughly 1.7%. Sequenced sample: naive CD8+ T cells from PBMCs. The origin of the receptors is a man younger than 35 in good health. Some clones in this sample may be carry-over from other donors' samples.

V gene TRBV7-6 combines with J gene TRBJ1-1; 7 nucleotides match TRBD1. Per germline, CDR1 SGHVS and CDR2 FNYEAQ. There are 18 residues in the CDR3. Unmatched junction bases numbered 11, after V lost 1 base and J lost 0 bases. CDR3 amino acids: CASSLEGGGTDMNTEAFF. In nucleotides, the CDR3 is TGTGCCAGCAGCTTAGAGGGCGGGGGGACAGATATGAACACTGAAGCTTTCTTT. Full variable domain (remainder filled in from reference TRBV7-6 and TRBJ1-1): GAGVSQSPRYKVTKRGQDVALRCDPISGHVSLYWYRQALGQGPEFLTYFNYEAQQDKSGLPNDRFSAERPEGSISTLTIQRTEQRDSAMYRCASSLEGGGTDMNTEAFFGQGTRLTVV.

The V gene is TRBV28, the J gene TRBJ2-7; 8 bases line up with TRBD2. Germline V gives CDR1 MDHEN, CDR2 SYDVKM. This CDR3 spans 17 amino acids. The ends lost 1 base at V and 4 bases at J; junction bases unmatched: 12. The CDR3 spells CASSLSPTSGSWYEQYF. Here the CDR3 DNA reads TGTGCCAGCAGTTTATCCCCTACTAGCGGAAGCTGGTACGAGCAGTACTTC. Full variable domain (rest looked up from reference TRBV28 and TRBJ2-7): DVKVTQSSRYLVKRTGEKVFLECVQDMDHENMFWYRQDPGLGLRLIYFSYDVKMKEKGDIPEGYSVSREKKERFSLILESASTNQTSMYLCASSLSPTSGSWYEQYFGPGTRLTVT.

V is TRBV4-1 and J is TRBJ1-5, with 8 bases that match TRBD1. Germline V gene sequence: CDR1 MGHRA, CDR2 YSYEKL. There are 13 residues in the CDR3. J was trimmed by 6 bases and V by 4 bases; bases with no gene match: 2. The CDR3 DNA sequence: TGCGCCAGCAGCCTCACAGGGGGTCAGCCCCAGCATTTT. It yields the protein CASSLTGGQPQHF.

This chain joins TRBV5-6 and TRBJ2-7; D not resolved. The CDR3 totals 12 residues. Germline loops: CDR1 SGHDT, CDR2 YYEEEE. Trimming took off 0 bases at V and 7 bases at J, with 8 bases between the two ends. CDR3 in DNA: TGTGCCAGCAGCTTGGGGGCACGGGAGCAGTACTTC. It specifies CASSLGAREQYF. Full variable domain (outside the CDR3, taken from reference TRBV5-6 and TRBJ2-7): DAGVTQSPTHLIKTRGQQVTLRCSPKSGHDTVSWYQQALGQGPQFIFQYYEEEERQRGNFPDRFSGHQFPNYSSELNVNALLLGDSALYLCASSLGAREQYFGPGTRLTVT.

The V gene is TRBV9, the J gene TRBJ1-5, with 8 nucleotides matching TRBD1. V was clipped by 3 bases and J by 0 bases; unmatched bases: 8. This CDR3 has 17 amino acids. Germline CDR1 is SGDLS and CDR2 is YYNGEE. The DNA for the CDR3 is TGTGCCAGCAGCGCCGGACAGGGCCCTGATAGCAATCAGCCCCAGCATTTT. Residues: CASSAGQGPDSNQPQHF. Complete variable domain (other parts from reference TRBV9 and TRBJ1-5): DSGVTQTPKHLITATGQRVTLRCSPRSGDLSVYWYQQSLDQGLQFLIQYYNGEERAKGNILERFSAQQFPDLHSELNLSSLELGDSALYFCASSAGQGPDSNQPQHFGDGTRLSIL.

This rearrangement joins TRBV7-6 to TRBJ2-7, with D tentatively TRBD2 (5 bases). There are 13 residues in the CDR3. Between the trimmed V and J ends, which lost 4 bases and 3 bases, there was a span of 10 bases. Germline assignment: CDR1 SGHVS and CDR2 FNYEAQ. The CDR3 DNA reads TGTGCCAGCAGCTCCACCGACTACTACGAGCAGTACTTC. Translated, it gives CASSSTDYYEQYF.

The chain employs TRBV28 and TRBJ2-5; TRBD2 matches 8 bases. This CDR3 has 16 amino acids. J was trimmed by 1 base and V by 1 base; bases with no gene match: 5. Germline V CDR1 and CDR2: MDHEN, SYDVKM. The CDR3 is CASSLFPLAAQETQYF. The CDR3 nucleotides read TGTGCCAGCAGTTTATTCCCACTAGCGGCCCAAGAGACCCAGTACTTC.

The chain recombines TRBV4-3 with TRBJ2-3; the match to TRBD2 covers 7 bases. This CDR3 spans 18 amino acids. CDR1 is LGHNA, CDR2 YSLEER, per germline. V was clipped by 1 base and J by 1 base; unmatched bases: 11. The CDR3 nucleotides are TGCGCCAGCAGCCAAGGGAGGGGACTACGAACTCGCACAGATACGCAGTATTTT. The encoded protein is CASSQGRGLRTRTDTQYF.

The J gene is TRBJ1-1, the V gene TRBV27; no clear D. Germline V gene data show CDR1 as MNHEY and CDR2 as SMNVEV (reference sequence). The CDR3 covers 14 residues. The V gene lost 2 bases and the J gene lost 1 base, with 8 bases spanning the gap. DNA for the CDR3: TGTGCCAGCAGTTTAATACAGACGAACACTGAAGCTTTCTTT. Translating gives CASSLIQTNTEAFF.

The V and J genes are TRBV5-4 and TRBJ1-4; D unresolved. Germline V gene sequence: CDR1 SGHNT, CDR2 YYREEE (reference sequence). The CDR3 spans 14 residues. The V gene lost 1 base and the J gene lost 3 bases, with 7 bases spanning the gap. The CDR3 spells CASSLLGSNEKLFF. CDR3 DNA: TGTGCCAGCAGCTTGCTCGGCTCTAATGAAAAACTGTTTTTT. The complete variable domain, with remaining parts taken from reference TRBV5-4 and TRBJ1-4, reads ETGVTQSPTHLIKTRGQQVTLRCSSQSGHNTVSWYQQALGQGPQFIFQYYREEENGRGNFPPRFSGLQFPNYSSELNVNALELDDSALYLCASSLLGSNEKLFFGSGTQLSVL.

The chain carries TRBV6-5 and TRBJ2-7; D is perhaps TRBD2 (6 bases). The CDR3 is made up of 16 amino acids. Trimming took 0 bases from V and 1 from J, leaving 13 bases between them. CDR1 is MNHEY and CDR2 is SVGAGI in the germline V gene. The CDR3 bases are TGTGCCAGCAGTTACTCTCATGGGAGGAAATCCTACGAGCAGTACTTC. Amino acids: CASSYSHGRKSYEQYF.

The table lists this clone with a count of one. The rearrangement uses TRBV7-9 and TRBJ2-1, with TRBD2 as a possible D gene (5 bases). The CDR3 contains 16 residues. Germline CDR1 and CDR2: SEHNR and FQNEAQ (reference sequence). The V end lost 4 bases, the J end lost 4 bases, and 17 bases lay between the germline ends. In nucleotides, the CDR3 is TGTGCCAGCAGCTCGGGGTGGGAGAGCCGATACAATGAGCAGTTCTTC. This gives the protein CASSSGWESRYNEQFF.

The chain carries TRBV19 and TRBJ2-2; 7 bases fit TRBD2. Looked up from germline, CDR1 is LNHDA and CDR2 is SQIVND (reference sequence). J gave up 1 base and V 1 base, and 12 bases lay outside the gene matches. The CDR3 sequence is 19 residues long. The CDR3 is CASSIVARVPGGNTGELFF. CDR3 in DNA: TGTGCCAGTAGTATAGTGGCGAGGGTACCGGGGGGGAACACCGGGGAGCTGTTTTTT.

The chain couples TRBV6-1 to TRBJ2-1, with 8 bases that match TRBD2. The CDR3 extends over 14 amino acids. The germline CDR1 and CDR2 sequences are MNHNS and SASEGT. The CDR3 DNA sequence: TGTGGCGCTATCTCTTCGTCGGGGGGGAATGAGCAGTTCTTC. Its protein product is CGAISSSGGNEQFF.

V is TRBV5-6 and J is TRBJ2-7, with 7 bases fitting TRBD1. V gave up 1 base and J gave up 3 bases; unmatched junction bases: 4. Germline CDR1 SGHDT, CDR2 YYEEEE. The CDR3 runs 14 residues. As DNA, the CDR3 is TGTGCCAGCAGCTTGACAGGGGAAGGCTACGAGCAGTACTTC. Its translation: CASSLTGEGYEQYF.

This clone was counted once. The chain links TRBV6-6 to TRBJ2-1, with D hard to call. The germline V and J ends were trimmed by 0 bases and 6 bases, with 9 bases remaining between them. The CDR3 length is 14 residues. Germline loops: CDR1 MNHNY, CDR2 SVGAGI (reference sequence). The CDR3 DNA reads TGTGCCAGCAGTTACTCAGGCTGGGCCAATGAGCAGTTCTTC. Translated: CASSYSGWANEQFF.